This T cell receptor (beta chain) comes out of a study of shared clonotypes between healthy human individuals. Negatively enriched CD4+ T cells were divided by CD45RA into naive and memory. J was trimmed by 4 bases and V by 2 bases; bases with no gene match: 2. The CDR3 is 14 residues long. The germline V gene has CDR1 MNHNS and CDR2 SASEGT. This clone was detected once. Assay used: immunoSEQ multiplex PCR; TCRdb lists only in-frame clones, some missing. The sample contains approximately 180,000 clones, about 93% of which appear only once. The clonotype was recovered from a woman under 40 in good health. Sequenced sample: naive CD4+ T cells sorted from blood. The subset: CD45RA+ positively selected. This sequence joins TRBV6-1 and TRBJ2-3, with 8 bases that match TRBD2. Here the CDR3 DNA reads TGTGCCAGCAGTGAACAGCGGGAGTCAGATACGCAGTATTTT. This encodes CASSEQRESDTQYF.